This T cell receptor beta chain is from a study of T cells in Graves' hyperthyroidism and ophthalmopathy. Authors of the study amplified TCR beta CDR3 regions from RNA transcripts. Carried out on the TCR CDR3, a first-round RT-PCR used the HTBI primer set. TCRdb passed the multiplex PCR reads through MiXCR, listing each CDR3 protein once. The sample consists of under 350,000 distinct CDR3 sequences, 10% to 15% of them appearing once. The CDR3 extends over 23 amino acids. From germline, CDR1 is LNHDA and CDR2 SQIVND (reference sequence). Losses at the gene ends were 3 bases for V and 2 bases for J; bases not matched to a gene: 20. Ahead of any ophthalmopathy symptoms, the blood sample was obtained at the first diagnosis of hyperthyroidism.

Sequenced sample: blood. This TCR derives from a woman in her twenties or thirties with Graves' hyperthyroidism that later progressed to Graves' ophthalmopathy. J is TRBJ2-3 and V is TRBV19; 16 positions match TRBD2. Here the CDR3 reads CASSIAGPVPGLAGGPSTDTQYF. The CDR3 coding sequence is TGTGCCAGTAGTATTGCGGGCCCCGTACCGGGACTAGCGGGAGGGCCGTCCACAGATACGCAGTATTTT.